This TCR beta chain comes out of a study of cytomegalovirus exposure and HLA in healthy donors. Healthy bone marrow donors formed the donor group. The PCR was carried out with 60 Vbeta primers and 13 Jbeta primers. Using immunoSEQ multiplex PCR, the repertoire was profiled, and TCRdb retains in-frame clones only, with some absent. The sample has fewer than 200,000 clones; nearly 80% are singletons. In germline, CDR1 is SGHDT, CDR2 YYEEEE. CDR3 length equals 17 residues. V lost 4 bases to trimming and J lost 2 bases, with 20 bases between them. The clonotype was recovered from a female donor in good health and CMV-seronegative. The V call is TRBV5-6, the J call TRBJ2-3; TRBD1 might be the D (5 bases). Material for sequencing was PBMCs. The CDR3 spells CASSTTQVGRYTDTQYF. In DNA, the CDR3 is TGTGCCAGCAGCACTACCCAGGTGGGGCGCTACACAGATACGCAGTATTTT.